Here is one T cell receptor beta chain with its context. Its cognate antigen is unknown. This sample stems from a study of T cells in localized non-small cell lung cancer. Findings and limits, study-wide: Greater blood T cell density accompanied longer overall survival. Clonality peaked in uninvolved adjacent lung rather than tumor. When the top 100 tumor clones were examined, a median approximately 59 of them also appeared in the adjacent lung, which was paired and uninvolved.

The CDR3 has 12 amino acids. V was trimmed by 6 bases and J by 0 bases, leaving 6 bases between them. Looked up from germline, CDR1 is MNHNY and CDR2 is SVGAGI (reference sequence). The method was immunoSEQ multiplex PCR; TCRdb's version includes in-frame clones alone and lacks a portion of them. Among around 25,000 clones listed, 75% to 90% were seen once. The receptor was derived from a female donor at least 60 years old with stage I lung adenocarcinoma. The starting material was peripheral blood, obtained before any cancer treatment. V gene TRBV6-6 combines with J gene TRBJ2-7; the D is unclear. The CDR3 nucleotides read TGTGCCAGCAGCCCTAGCTCCTACGAGCAGTACTTC. Its protein product is CASSPSSYEQYF.